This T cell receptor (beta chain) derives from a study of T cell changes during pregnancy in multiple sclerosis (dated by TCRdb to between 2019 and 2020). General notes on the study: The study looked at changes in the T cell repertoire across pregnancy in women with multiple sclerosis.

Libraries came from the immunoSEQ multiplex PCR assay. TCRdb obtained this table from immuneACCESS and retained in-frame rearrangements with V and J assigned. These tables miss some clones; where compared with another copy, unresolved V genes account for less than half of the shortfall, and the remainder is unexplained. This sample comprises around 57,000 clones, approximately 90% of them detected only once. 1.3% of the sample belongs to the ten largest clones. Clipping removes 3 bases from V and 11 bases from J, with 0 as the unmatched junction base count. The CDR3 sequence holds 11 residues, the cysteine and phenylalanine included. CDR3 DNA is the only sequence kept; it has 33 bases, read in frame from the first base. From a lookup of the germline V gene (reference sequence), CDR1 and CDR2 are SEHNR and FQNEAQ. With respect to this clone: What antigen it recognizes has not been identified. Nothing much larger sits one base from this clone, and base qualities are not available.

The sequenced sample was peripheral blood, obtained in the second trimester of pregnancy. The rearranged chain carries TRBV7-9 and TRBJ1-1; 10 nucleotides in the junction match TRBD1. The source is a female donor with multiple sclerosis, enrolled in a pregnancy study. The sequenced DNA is TGTGCCAGCAGCTTGGGACAGGGGGCTTTCTTT. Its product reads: CASSLGQGAFF.